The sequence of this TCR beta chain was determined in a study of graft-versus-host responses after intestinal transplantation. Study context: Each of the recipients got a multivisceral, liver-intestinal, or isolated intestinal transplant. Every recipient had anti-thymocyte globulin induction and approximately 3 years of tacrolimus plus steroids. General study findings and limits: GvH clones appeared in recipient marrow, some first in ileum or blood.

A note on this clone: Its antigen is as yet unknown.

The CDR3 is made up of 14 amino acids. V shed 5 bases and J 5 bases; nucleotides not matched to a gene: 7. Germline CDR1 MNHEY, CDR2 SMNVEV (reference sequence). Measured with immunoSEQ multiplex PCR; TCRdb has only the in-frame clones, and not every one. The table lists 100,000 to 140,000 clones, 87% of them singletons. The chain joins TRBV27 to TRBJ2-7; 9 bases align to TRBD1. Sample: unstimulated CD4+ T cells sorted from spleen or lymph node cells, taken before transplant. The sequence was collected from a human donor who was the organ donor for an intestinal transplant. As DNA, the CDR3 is TGTGCCAGCAGTCCTAGGACAGGGGAAGACGAGCAGTACTTC. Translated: CASSPRTGEDEQYF.